This T cell receptor beta chain stems from a study of cytomegalovirus exposure and HLA in healthy donors. Primers: 60 Vbeta forward and 13 Jbeta reverse. The data were produced by immunoSEQ multiplex PCR, yet TCRdb's version contains in-frame clones alone and is incomplete. The sample lists 100,000 to 150,000 clones, roughly 80% occurring once. The donors were healthy bone marrow donors. This CDR3 has 13 residues. Trimming took 4 bases from V and 2 from J; bases not matched to a gene: 1. CDR1 is KGHSH, CDR2 LQKENI, per germline. With respect to this clone: What it binds is not known. This sample includes further DNA sequences coding for the same CDR3.

The study's findings and limits: Later on, an analysis showed TCR association rates differing by HLA locus, with DRB1 the most and HLA-C the fewest. Later analysis associated a missense DCLRE1C variant with TCR beta V- and J-gene trimming. The study flagged 150 to 200 TCR beta chains as cytomegalovirus-associated.

The sequencing input was PBMCs. This TCR was sampled from a man aged 35 to 55 in good health and CMV-seronegative. This chain joins TRBV18 and TRBJ2-5, with 7 bases identical to TRBD1. The CDR3 nucleotides read TGTGCCAGCTCACGGGACAGACAAGAGACCCAGTACTTC. Encoded protein: CASSRDRQETQYF.